This T cell receptor beta chain emerged from a study of shared clonotypes between healthy human individuals. Between the trimmed V and J ends, which lost 6 bases and 1 base, there was a span of 13 bases. Looked up from germline, CDR1 is MNHEY and CDR2 is SMNVEV (reference sequence). This CDR3 spans 14 amino acids. Measured with immunoSEQ multiplex PCR; TCRdb has only the in-frame clones, and not every one. This sample has about 680,000 clones, with approximately 75% found just once. The source material was memory CD4+ T cells sorted from blood. Documented subset: CD45RA-negative fraction. The rearrangement links TRBV27 to TRBJ2-7; a weak D match, TRBD1 (6 bases). The clonotype originates from a woman aged 30 to 39 in good health. The CDR3 spells CASRPQGISYEQYF. The CDR3 DNA reads as TGTGCCAGCAGACCCCAGGGGATTTCCTACGAGCAGTACTTC.